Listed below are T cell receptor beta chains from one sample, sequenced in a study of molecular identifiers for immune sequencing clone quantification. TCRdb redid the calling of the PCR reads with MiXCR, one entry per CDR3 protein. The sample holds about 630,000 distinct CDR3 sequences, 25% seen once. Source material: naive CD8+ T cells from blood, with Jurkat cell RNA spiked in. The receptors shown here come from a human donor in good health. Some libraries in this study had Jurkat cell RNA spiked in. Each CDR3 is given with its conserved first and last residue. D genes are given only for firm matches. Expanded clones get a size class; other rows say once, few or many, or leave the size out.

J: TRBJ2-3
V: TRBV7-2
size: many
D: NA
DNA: TGTGCCAGCAGCTTAGGGTCAACCACAGATACGCAGTATTTT
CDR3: CASSLGSTTDTQYF

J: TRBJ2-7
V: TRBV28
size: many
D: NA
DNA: TGTGCCAGCAGCAGCGAGCCGGGCCTCTCCTACGAGCAGTACTTC
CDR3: CASSSEPGLSYEQYF

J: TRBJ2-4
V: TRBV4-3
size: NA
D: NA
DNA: TGCGCCAGCAGCCAACTTAAATCCACAGGGTCTGGGGCCAAAAACATTCAGTACTTC
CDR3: CASSQLKSTGSGAKNIQYF

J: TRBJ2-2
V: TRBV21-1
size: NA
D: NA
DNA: TGTGCCAGCGGCGGGCGTTGTGGGTGGTGGGCTCGTCGCCACACCGGGGAGCTGTTTTTT
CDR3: CASGGRCGWWARRHTGELFF

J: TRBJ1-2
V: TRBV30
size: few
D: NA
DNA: TGTGCCTGGAGCCTAGGACATTATGGCTACACCTTC
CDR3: CAWSLGHYGYTF

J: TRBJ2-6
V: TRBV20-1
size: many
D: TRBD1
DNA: TGCAGTGCTAGGGGTCTGGACAGGGGGGCCAACGTCCTGACTTTC
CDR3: CSARGLDRGANVLTF

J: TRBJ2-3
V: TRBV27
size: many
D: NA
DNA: TGTGCCAGCAGTTCCTGGTCTCTCACAGATACGCAGTATTTT
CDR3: CASSSWSLTDTQYF

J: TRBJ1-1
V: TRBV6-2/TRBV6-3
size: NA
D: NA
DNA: TGTGCCACCATCACCACGCAGTGGCTCGTGAACACTGAAGCTTTCTTT
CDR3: CATITTQWLVNTEAFF

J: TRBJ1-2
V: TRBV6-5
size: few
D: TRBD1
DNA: TGTGCCAGCAGTTACTTGGCAGGGGGCACTGGCTACACCTTC
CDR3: CASSYLAGGTGYTF

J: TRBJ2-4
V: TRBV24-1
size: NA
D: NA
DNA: TGTGCCACCAATGATTTGAGGGACAAGGGTAACATTCAGTACTTC
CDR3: CATNDLRDKGNIQYF

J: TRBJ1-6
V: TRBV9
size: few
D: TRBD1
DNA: TGTGCCAGCAGCGTAGGTGAGGGACAGGGTTCACCCCTCCACTTT
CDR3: CASSVGEGQGSPLHF

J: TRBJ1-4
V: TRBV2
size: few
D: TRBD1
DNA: TGTGCCAGCAGTCCGACAGGGACTCCCGGGGATAAACTGTTTTTT
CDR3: CASSPTGTPGDKLFF

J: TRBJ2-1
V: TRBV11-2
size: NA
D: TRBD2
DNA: TGTGCCAGCAGCTTAGTGGGGGGGGGATACAATGAGCAGGTCTTC
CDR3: CASSLVGGGYNEQVF

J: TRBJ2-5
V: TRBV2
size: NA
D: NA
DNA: TGTGCCAGCCGACCGATACAAGAGCCCCAGTACTTC
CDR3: CASRPIQEPQYF

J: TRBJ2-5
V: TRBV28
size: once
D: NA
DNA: TGTGCCAGCAGTCACGAGGGTGGGCCGACCCCATGGACCCAGTACTTC
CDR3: CASSHEGGPTPWTQYF

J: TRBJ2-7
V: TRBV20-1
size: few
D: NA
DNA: TGCAGTGCTATAGGTCGGGAGACAGCCTACGAGCAGTACTTC
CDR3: CSAIGRETAYEQYF

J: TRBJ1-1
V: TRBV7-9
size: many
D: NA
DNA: TGTGCCAGCAGCTTATCCCCTCGGACAGCTTTCTTT
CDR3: CASSLSPRTAFF

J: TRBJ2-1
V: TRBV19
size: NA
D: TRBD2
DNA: TGTGCCAGTAGTCCAGGGACTAGCGGGGTGAATGAGCAGTTCTTC
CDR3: CASSPGTSGVNEQFF

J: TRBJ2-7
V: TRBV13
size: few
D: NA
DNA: TGTGCCAGCAGCTCCCCGGACAGCACGTTCCGGCAGTACTTC
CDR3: CASSSPDSTFRQYF

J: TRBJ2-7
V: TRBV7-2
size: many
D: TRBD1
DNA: TGTGCCAGCAGCTGGACAGGGAGCGAGCAGTACTTC
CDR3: CASSWTGSEQYF

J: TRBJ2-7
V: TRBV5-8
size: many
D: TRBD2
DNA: TGTGCCAGCAGCTGGACTAGTCGGGGCGAGCAGTACTTC
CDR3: CASSWTSRGEQYF

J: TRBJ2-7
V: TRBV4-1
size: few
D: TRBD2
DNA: TGCGCCAGCAGCCAAGATGGAGCGGGGGAGTCCTACGAGCAGTACTTC
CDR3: CASSQDGAGESYEQYF

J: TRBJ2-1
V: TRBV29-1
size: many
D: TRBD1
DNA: TGCAGCGTTGACTTTAGGGCCCGGGACAGGGAGGATGAGCAGTTCTTC
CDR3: CSVDFRARDREDEQFF

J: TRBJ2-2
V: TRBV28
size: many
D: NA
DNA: TGTGCCAGCATTCCCTTGGGCGGGAAGAACACCGGGGAGCTGTTTTTT
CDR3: CASIPLGGKNTGELFF

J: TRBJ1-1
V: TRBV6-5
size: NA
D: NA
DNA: TGTGCCAGCAGAAGGTACACACTGAACACTGAAGCTTTCTTT
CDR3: CASRRYTLNTEAFF

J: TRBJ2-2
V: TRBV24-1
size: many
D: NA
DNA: TGTGCCACCAGTGATCTGGGCAGCTTCGCGAACACCGGGGAGCTGTTTTTT
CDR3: CATSDLGSFANTGELFF

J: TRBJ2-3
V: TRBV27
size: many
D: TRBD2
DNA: TGTGCCAGCAGTTTATCCGGGACTAGCGCAAATACGCAGTATTTT
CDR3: CASSLSGTSANTQYF

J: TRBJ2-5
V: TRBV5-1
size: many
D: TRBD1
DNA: TGCGCCAGCAGCGCGGACAGGGGTGAGACCCAGTACTTC
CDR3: CASSADRGETQYF

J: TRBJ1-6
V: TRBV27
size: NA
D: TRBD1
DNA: TGTGCCAGCAGGACCGGGACAGGGGTCCCCTCACCCCTCCACTTT
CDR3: CASRTGTGVPSPLHF

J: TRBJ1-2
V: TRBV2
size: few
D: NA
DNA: TGTGCCAGCTTCGGGGGCCTCTATGGCTACACCTTC
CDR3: CASFGGLYGYTF

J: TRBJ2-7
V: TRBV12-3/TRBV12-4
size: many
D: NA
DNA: TGTGCCAGCAGCCCGGGAGATACCTACGAGCAGTACTTC
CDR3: CASSPGDTYEQYF

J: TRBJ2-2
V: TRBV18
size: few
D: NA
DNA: TGTGCCAGCACGCCCTCCTTAGGAGAAACCGGGGAGCTGTTTTTT
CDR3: CASTPSLGETGELFF

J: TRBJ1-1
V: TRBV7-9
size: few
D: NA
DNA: TGTGCCGGCACCGGCCCCAGGTCGAACGGGGAAGCTTTCTTT
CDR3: CAGTGPRSNGEAFF

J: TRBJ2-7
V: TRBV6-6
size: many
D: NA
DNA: TGTGCCAGCAGTTACACACAGGACGACTACGAGCAGTACTTC
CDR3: CASSYTQDDYEQYF

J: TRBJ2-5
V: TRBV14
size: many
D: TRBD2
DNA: TGTGCCAGCAGCCAAGAAGCGGGAAGGCACACAGAGGCCCAGTACTTC
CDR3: CASSQEAGRHTEAQYF

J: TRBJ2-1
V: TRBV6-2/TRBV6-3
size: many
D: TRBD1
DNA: TGTGCCAGCAGCCCAGGACAGGGTGTGAATGAGCAGTTCTTC
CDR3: CASSPGQGVNEQFF

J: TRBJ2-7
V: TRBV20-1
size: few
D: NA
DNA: TGCAGTGCTAGAGATTTGCGGACACACTCCTACGAGCAGTACTTC
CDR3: CSARDLRTHSYEQYF

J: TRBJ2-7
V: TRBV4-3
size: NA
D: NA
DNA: TGCGCCAGCAGCCAAGAAAGCCCCTGGGGGGCATCCCGCGAGCAGTACTTC
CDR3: CASSQESPWGASREQYF

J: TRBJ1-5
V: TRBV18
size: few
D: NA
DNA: TGTGCCAGCTCACCTATGCCGGGGGGCGCGGGCGGTGATCAGCCCCAGCATTTT
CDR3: CASSPMPGGAGGDQPQHF

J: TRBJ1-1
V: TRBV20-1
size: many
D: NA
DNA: TGCAGTGCTAGAGATATTAGGGCCTCGTACACTGAAGCTTTCTTT
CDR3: CSARDIRASYTEAFF

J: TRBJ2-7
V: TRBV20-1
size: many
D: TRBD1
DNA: TGCAGTGCTCAACCAGGGACAGGGGGCGAGCAGTACTTC
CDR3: CSAQPGTGGEQYF

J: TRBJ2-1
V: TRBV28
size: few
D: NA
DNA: TGTGCCAGCAGCCTCCATGGCAATGAGCAGTTCTTC
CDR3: CASSLHGNEQFF

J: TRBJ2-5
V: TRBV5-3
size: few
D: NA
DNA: TGTGCCAGCAGCTTGCCGATCGGACAGTTCCTTCAAGAGACCCAGTACTTC
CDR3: CASSLPIGQFLQETQYF

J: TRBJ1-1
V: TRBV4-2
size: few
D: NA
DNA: TGTGCCAGCAGCCAAGCGGAAATGAACACTGAAGCTTTCTTT
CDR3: CASSQAEMNTEAFF

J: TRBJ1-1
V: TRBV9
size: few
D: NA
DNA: TGTGCCAGCAGCGTAGTAGCTGGGGGCAACACTGAAGCTTTCTTT
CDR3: CASSVVAGGNTEAFF

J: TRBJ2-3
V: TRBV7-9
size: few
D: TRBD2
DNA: TGTGCCAGCAGCCTCGGGACCTACGGACTAGTGTCAGATACGCAGTATTTT
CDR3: CASSLGTYGLVSDTQYF

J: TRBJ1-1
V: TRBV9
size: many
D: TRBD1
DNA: TGTGCCAGCAGCCCAGGGACAGCGACGAACACTGAAGCTTTCTTT
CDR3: CASSPGTATNTEAFF